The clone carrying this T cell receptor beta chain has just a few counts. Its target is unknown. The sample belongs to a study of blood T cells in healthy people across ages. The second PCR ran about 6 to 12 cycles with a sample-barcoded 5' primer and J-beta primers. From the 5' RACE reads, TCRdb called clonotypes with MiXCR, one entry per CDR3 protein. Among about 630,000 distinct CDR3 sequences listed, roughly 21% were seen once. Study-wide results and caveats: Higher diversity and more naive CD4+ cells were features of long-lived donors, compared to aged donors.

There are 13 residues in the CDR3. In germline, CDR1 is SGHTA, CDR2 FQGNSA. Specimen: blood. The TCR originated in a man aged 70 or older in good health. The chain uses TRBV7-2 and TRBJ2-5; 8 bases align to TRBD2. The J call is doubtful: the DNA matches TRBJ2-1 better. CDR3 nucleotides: TGTGCCAGCAGCCCCACTAGCGGAGATGAGCAGTTCTTC. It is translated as CASSPTSGDEQFF.